This T cell receptor (beta chain) is drawn from a study of beta chain features in type 1 diabetes. General study points: Type 1 diabetes patients had TCRB CDR3s that were shorter (moderately but significantly so) in all four CD4+ subsets. In comparison with healthy donors, patients had naive, central memory and Treg TCRB repertoires that appeared more similar. There were fewer insertions and more deletions at the VDJ junctions of type 1 diabetes patients. Over-representation of high TCR-expressing cells was a possible consequence of cDNA sequencing. The question of HLA type influencing TCRB rearrangement was one that remained unresolved here.

Sequencing targeted expressed TCRB transcripts, as all isolated RNA had been reverse transcribed. Using immunoSEQ multiplex PCR, the repertoire was profiled, and TCRdb retains in-frame clones only, with some absent. Of about 41,000 clones listed, approximately 61% are singletons. CDR3 length: 14 amino acids. Germline lookup yields CDR1 SGHNT and CDR2 YYREEE (reference sequence). Trimming shortened V by 5 bases and J by 7 bases, and 18 bases separated the two germline ends. About this clone itself: The antigen is unknown.

The chain carries TRBV5-4 and TRBJ1-1; tentatively, D is TRBD1 (6 bases). The receptor comes from a man under 40 with type 1 diabetes. Some clones in this sample may be carry-over from other donors' samples. Input material: Tregs from blood. The CDR3 nucleotides read TGTGCCAGCAGACCGAGGACAGAAGGGAGTGAAGCTTTCTTT. Residues: CASRPRTEGSEAFF.